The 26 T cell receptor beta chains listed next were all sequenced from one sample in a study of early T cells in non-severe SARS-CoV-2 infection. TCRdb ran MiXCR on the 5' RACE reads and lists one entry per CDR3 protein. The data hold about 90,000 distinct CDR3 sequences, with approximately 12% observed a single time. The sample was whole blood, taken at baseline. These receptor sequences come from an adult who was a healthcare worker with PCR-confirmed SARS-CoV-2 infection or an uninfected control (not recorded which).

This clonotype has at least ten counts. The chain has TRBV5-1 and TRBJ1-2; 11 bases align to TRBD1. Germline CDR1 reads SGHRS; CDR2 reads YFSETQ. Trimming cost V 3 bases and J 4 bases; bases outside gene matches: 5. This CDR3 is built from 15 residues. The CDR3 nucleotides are TGCGCCAGCAGCTCCGCCGGGACAGGGGGCTATGGCTACACCTTC. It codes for CASSSAGTGGYGYTF.

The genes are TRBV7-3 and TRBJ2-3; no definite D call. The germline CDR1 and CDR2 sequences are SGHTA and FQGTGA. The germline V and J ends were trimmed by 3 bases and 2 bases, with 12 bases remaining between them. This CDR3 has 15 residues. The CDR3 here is CASSFGSHLTDTQYF. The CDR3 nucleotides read TGTGCCAGCAGCTTCGGAAGTCACCTCACAGATACGCAGTATTTT.

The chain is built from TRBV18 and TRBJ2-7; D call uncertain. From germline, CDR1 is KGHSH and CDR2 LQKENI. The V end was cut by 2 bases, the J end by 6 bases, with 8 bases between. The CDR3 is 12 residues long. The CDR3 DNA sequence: TGTGCCAGCTCACCATTGGCCGGCGAGCAGTACTTC. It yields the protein CASSPLAGEQYF.

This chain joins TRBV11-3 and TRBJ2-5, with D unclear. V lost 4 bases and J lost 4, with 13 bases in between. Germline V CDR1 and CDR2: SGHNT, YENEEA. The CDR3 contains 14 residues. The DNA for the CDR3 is TGTGCCAGCAGCTCGACCCCTTCGGGAGAGACCCAGTACTTC. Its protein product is CASSSTPSGETQYF.

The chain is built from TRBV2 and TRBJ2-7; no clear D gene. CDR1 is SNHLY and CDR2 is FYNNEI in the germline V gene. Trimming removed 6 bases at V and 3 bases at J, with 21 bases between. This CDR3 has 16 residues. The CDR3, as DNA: TGTGCCAGCAGCCCCTTTCGCAGACCTTCGGTCTACGAGCAGTACTTC. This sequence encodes CASSPFRRPSVYEQYF.

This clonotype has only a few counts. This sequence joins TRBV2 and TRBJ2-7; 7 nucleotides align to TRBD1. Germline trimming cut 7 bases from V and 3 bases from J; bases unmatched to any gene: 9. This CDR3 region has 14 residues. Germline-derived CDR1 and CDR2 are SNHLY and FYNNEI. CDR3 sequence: CASTEQGTLYEQYF. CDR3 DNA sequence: TGTGCCAGCACCGAACAGGGGACCCTCTACGAGCAGTACTTC.

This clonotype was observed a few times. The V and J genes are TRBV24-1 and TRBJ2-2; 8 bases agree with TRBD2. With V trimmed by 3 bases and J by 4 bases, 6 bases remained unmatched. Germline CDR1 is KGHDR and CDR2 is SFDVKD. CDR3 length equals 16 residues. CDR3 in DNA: TGTGCCACCAGTGATCCCAGCGGGAGTAGCACCGGGGAGCTGTTTTTT. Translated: CATSDPSGSSTGELFF.

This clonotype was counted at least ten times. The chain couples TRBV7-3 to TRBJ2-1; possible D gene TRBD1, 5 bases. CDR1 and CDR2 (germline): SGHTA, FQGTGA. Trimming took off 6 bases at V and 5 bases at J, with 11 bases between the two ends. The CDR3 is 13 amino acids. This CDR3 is CASRSPGNNEQFF. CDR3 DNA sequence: TGTGCCAGCAGGTCTCCAGGGAACAATGAGCAGTTCTTC.

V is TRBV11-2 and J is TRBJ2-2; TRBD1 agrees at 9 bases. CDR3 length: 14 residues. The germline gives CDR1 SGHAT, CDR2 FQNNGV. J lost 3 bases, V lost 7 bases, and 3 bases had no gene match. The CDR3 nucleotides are TGTGCCAGCACCTGGGACAGGGACACCGGGGAGCTGTTTTTT. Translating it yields CASTWDRDTGELFF.

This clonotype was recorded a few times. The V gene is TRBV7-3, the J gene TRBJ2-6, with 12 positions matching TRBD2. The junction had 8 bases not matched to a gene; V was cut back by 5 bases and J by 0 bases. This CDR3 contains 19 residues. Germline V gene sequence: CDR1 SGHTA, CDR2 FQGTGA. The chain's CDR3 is CASSPKGLAGSSGANVLTF. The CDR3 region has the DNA TGTGCCAGCAGCCCGAAAGGACTAGCGGGGAGCTCTGGGGCCAACGTCCTGACTTTC.

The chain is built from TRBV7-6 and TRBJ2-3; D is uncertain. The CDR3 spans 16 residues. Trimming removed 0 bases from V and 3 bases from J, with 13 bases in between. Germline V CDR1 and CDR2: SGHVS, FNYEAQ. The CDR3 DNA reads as TGTGCCAGCAGCTTAGCGCCGGGTCCAGCAACAGATACGCAGTATTTT. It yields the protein CASSLAPGPATDTQYF.

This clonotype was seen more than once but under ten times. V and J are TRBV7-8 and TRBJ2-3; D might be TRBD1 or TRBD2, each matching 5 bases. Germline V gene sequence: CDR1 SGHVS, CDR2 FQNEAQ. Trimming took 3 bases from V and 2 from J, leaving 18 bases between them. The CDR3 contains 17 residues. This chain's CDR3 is CASSFRGSSGLTDTQYF. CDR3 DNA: TGTGCCAGCAGCTTTCGGGGCAGCAGCGGACTCACAGATACGCAGTATTTT.

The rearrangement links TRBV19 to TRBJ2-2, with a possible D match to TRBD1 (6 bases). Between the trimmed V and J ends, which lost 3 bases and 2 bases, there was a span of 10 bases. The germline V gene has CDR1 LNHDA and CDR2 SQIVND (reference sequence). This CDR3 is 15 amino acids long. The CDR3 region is CASSITGPNTGELFF. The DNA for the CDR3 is TGTGCCAGTAGTATTACAGGGCCCAACACCGGGGAGCTGTTTTTT.

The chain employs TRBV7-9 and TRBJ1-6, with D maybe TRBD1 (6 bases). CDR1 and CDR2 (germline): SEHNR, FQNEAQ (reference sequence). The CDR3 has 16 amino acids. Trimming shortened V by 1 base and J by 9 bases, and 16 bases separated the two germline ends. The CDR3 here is CASSLGYREIASPLHF. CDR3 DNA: TGTGCCAGCAGCTTAGGGTACAGGGAAATAGCTTCACCCCTCCACTTT.

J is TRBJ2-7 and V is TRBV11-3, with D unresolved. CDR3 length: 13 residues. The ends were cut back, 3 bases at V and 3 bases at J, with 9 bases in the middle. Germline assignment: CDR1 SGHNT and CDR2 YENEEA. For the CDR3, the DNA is TGTGCCAGCAGCTTGAGAATCCTCTACGAGCAGTACTTC. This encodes CASSLRILYEQYF.

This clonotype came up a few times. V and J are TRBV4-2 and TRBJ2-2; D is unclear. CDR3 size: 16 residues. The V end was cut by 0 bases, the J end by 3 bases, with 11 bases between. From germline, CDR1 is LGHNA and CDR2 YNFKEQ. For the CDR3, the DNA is TGTGCCAGCAGCCAAGAGCGGTGGGTAGACACCGGGGAGCTGTTTTTT. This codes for CASSQERWVDTGELFF.

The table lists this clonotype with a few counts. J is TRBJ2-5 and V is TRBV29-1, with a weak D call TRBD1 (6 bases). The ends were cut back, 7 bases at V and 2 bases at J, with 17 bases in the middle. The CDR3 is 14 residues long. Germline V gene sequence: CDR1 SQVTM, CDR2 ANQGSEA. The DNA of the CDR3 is TGCAGCGCCGCAGGGCGGACAGTTCAAGAGACCCAGTACTTC. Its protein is CSAAGRTVQETQYF.

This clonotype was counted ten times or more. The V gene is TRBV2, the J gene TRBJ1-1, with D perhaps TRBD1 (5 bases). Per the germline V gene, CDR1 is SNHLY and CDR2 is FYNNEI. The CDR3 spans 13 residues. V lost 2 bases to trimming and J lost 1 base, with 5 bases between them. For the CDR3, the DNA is TGTGCCAGCAGTGAACAGGGGAACACTGAAGCTTTCTTT. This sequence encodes CASSEQGNTEAFF. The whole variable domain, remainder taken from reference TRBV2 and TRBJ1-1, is EPEVTQTPSHQVTQMGQEVILRCVPISNHLYFYWYRQILGQKVEFLVSFYNNEISEKSEIFDDQFSVERPDGSNFTLKIRSTKLEDSAMYFCASSEQGNTEAFFGQGTRLTVV.

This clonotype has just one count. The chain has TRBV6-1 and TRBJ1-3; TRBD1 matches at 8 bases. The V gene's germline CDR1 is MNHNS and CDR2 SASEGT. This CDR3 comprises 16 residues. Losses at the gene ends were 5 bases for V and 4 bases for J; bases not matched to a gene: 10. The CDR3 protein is CASSSPGQAQGNTIYF. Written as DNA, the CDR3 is TGTGCCAGCAGTTCCCCGGGACAGGCGCAAGGAAACACCATATATTTT.

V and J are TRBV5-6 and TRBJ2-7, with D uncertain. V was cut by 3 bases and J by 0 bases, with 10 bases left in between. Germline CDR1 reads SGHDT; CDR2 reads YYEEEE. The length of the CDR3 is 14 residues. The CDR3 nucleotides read TGTGCCAGCAGCTCACACCGGCCCTCCTACGAGCAGTACTTC. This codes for CASSSHRPSYEQYF.

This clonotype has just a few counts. Written as DNA, the CDR3 is TGCAGTGCTAGAGATCGGGTAGGGGGCGATAATAGTGAAAAACTGTTTTTT. Protein product: CSARDRVGGDNSEKLFF. The V call is TRBV20-1, the J call TRBJ1-4; 7 nucleotides agree with TRBD1. J gave up 7 bases and V 0 bases, and 14 bases lay outside the gene matches. From germline, CDR1 is DFQATT and CDR2 SNEGSKA (reference sequence). CDR3 length equals 17 residues.

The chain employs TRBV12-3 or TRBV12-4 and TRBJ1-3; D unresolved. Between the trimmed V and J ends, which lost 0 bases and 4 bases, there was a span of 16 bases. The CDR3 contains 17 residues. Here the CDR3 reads CASSLAQRALVGNTIYF. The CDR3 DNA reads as TGTGCCAGCAGTTTAGCGCAGAGGGCTTTGGTAGGAAACACCATATATTTT.

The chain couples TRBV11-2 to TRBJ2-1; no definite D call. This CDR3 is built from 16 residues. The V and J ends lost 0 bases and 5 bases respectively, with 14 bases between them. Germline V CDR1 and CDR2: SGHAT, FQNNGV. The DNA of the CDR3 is TGTGCCAGCAGCTTAGATCCTCGGAGTCCCCACAATGAGCAGTTCTTC. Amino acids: CASSLDPRSPHNEQFF.

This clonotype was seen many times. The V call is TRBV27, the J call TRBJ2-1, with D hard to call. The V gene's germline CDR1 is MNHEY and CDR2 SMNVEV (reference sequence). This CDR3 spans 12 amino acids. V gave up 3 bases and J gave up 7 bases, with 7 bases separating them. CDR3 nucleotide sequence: TGTGCCAGCAGTTTGGAAGGTAATGAGCAGTTCTTC. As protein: CASSLEGNEQFF.

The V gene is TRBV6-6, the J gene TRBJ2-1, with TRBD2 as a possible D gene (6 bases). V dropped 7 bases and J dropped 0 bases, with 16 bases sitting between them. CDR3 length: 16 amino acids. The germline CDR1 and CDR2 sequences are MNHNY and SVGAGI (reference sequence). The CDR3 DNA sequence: TGTGCCAGCACCCCCTTGAGAGCGGGCTCCTACAATGAGCAGTTCTTC. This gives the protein CASTPLRAGSYNEQFF.

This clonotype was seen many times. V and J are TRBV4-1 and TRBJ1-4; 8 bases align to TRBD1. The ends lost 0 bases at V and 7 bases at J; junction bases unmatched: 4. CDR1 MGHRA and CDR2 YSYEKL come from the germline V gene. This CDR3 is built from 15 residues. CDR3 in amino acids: CASSQDIGQGEKLFF. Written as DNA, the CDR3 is TGCGCCAGCAGCCAAGATATTGGACAGGGTGAAAAACTGTTTTTT.